This is a list of T cell receptor beta chains from one sample in a study of cytomegalovirus exposure and HLA in healthy donors. Only in-frame clones appear in the TCRdb table, and some are missing; sequencing was by immunoSEQ multiplex PCR. The repertoire has over 100,000 clones, almost 90% of them found once; the top ten carry 2% to 2.5%. Specimen: PBMCs. The source is a young woman in good health and CMV-seronegative. Both conserved end residues are part of each CDR3. Each record gives: V gene, clone size, D gene, J gene, CDR3 protein, CDR3 DNA. A D gene is named only where the DNA matches it firmly. Not all rows give a size; the values are once, few, many and, for expanded clones, a class.

>TRBV9|-|TRBD2|TRBJ2-3
CASSVSGAGGSDTQYF
TGTGCCAGCAGCGTATCCGGGGCGGGGGGTTCAGATACGCAGTATTTT
>TRBV6-1|-|TRBD1|TRBJ1-3
CASSERTGGLRSSGNTIYF
TGTGCCAGCAGTGAAAGGACAGGGGGACTTAGGAGCTCTGGAAACACCATATATTTT
>TRBV5-4|-|TRBD1|TRBJ2-7
CASSLQGDRGSEQYF
TGTGCCAGCAGCTTGCAGGGGGACAGGGGGTCCGAGCAGTACTTC
>TRBV9|-|-|TRBJ2-3
CASSIGLGLGTDTQYF
TGTGCCAGCAGCATCGGACTGGGGTTAGGCACAGATACGCAGTATTTT
>TRBV19|-|-|TRBJ1-1
CASSTGLNTEAFF
TGTGCCAGCTCGACAGGCTTGAACACTGAAGCTTTCTTT
>TRBV5-1|-|TRBD2|TRBJ2-5
CASSPTSGETQYF
TGCGCCAGCAGCCCGACTAGCGGGGAGACCCAGTACTTC
>TRBV21-1|-|-|TRBJ1-5
CASSNAAQGPQPQHF
TGTGCCAGCAGCAATGCTGCACAGGGCCCCCAGCCCCAGCATTTT
>TRBV4-3|-|TRBD2|TRBJ2-7
CASSQDPSGGPYEQYF
TGCGCCAGCAGCCAAGATCCATCGGGAGGGCCCTACGAGCAGTACTTC
>TRBV30|-|-|TRBJ1-4
CAWSVMGRSNEKLFF
TGTGCCTGGAGTGTAATGGGGAGGTCTAATGAAAAACTGTTTTTT
>TRBV5-6|-|-|TRBJ1-2
CASSPHGSGDYTF
TGTGCCAGCAGCCCCCACGGGAGTGGCGACTACACCTTC
>TRBV6-1|-|-|TRBJ2-3
CASSEGQESDTQYF
TGTGCCAGCAGTGAAGGGCAGGAATCAGATACGCAGTATTTT
>TRBV5-6|-|TRBD2|TRBJ2-7
CASSFLTGTSGRGYEQYF
TGTGCCAGCAGCTTCTTAACCGGGACTAGCGGGAGGGGATACGAGCAGTACTTC
>TRBV19|few|-|TRBJ2-1
CASSGQGPPSYNEQFF
TGTGCCAGTAGTGGTCAGGGTCCCCCCTCCTACAATGAGCAGTTCTTC
>TRBV5-1|-|TRBD1|TRBJ1-3
CASSGTGGTGNTIYF
TGCGCCAGCAGCGGAACAGGGGGGACTGGAAACACCATATATTTT
>TRBV2|few|-|TRBJ1-5
CASSEGENQPQHF
TGTGCCAGCAGTGAAGGCGAGAATCAGCCCCAGCATTTT
>TRBV6-6|once|-|TRBJ2-1
CACGGGYNEQFF
TGTGCCTGTGGGGGCGGTTACAATGAGCAGTTCTTC
>TRBV2|-|-|TRBJ2-2
CASSGDTGELFF
TGTGCCAGCAGTGGAGACACCGGGGAGCTGTTTTTT
>TRBV7-3|-|-|TRBJ2-1
CASSAYSGSYNEQFF
TGTGCCAGCAGCGCCTATAGCGGCTCCTACAATGAGCAGTTCTTC
>TRBV9|once|TRBD2|TRBJ2-3
CASSLTPGGSTDTQYF
TGTGCCAGCAGCCTCACCCCGGGGGGTTCCACAGATACGCAGTATTTT
>TRBV9|-|TRBD2|TRBJ2-1
CASSVGSSGGDEQFF
TGTGCCAGCAGCGTAGGGTCTAGCGGGGGAGATGAGCAGTTCTTC
>TRBV5-1|-|TRBD1|TRBJ2-7
CASSSGDSEWSYEQYF
TGCGCCAGCAGCTCAGGGGACAGTGAGTGGTCCTACGAGCAGTACTTC
>TRBV7-2|-|TRBD2|TRBJ2-7
CASSLEGTSPYEQYF
TGTGCCAGCAGCTTAGAGGGGACTAGTCCCTACGAGCAGTACTTC
>TRBV6-4|-|-|TRBJ2-2
CASRKQGYTGELFF
TGTGCCAGCAGAAAACAGGGTTACACCGGGGAGCTGTTTTTT
>TRBV19|-|-|TRBJ1-2
CASSMRTEGYTF
TGTGCCAGTAGTATGCGGACAGAAGGCTACACCTTC
>TRBV28|-|TRBD1|TRBJ1-1
CASSPRDRNEAFF
TGTGCCAGCAGTCCCCGGGACAGAAATGAAGCTTTCTTT
>TRBV5-1|few|TRBD1|TRBJ1-2
CASSLAQGGDGYTF
TGCGCCAGCAGCTTAGCCCAGGGGGGAGATGGCTACACCTTC
>TRBV23-1|-|-|TRBJ1-5
CASSQVRGGNQPQHF
TGCGCCAGCAGTCAAGTGAGGGGGGGGAATCAGCCCCAGCATTTT
>TRBV10-3|few|-|TRBJ1-2
CAISESPDRYYGYTF
TGTGCCATCAGTGAGTCGCCCGACAGATACTATGGCTACACCTTC
>TRBV2|-|TRBD1|TRBJ2-3
CARGDRSDTQYF
TGTGCCCGAGGGGACAGATCGGATACGCAGTATTTT
>TRBV30|-|-|TRBJ1-2
CAWSVRLAYGYTF
TGTGCCTGGAGTGTACGACTGGCTTATGGCTACACCTTC
>TRBV2|-|-|TRBJ1-3
CASRGRGNTIYF
TGTGCCAGCAGAGGGAGGGGAAACACCATATATTTT
>TRBV2|-|-|TRBJ2-5
CASCQEQETQYF
TGTGCCAGCTGTCAGGAACAAGAGACCCAGTACTTC
>TRBV27|-|-|TRBJ1-6
CASRTALWSPDNSPLHF
TGTGCCAGCCGGACAGCGTTATGGTCTCCCGATAATTCACCCCTCCACTTT
>TRBV28|once|-|TRBJ2-7
CASRRWEQYF
TGTGCCAGCAGACGGTGGGAGCAGTACTTC
>TRBV6-1|-|-|TRBJ2-7
CASSGRTADSYEQYF
TGTGCCAGCAGTGGCCGGACAGCTGATTCCTACGAGCAGTACTTC
>TRBV6-5|-|TRBD1|TRBJ1-6
CASRPGTGGSPLHF
TGTGCCAGCAGGCCCGGGACAGGGGGTTCACCCCTCCACTTT
>TRBV30|-|TRBD1|TRBJ1-2
CAWKQGAAGGYTF
TGTGCCTGGAAACAGGGGGCGGCGGGGGGCTACACCTTC
>TRBV7-2|-|-|TRBJ2-1
CASSLRLPWGPYNEQFF
TGTGCCAGCAGCCTTCGACTCCCTTGGGGCCCCTACAATGAGCAGTTCTTC
>TRBV28|once|TRBD1|TRBJ1-2
CASSPRTGGNYGYTF
TGTGCCAGCAGTCCAAGGACAGGGGGCAACTATGGCTACACCTTC